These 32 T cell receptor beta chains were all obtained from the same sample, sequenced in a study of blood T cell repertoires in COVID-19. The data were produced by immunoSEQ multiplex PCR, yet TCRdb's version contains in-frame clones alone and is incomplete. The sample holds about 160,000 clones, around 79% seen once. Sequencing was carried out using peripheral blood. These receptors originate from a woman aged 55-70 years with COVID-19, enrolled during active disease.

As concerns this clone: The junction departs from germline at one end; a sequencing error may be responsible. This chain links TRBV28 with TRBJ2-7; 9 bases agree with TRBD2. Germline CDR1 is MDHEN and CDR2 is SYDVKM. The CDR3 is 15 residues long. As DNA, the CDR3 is TGTGCCAGCAGTTTATTATCCGGGATAGCGGGAGCTGCTCACTTC. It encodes CASSLLSGIAGAAHF.

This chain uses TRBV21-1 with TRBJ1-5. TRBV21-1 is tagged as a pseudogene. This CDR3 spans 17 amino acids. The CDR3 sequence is CASTNSGASTGNQPQHF. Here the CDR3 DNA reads TGTGCCAGCACGAATAGTGGTGCATCGACTGGCAATCAGCCCCAGCATTTT.

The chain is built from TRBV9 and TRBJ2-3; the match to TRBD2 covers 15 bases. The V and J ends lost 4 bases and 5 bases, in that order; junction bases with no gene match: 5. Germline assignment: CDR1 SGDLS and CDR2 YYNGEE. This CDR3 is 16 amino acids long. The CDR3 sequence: CASSHGLAGGRDTQYF. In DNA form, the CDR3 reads TGTGCCAGCAGCCATGGACTAGCGGGGGGGCGAGATACGCAGTATTTT.

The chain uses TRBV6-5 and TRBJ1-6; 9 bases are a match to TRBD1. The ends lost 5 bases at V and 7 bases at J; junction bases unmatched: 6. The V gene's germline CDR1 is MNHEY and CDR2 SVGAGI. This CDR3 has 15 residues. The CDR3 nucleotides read TGTGCCAGCAGTCCCTTGGGGACAGGGAATTCACCCCTCCACTTT. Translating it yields CASSPLGTGNSPLHF.

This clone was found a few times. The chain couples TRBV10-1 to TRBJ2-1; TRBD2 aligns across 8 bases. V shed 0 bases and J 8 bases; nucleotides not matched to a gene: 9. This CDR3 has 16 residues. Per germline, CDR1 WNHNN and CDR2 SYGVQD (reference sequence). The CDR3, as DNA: TGCGCCAGCAGTGAGTCTCGGGGGGGCTTTTCCGATGAGCAGTTCTTC. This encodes CASSESRGGFSDEQFF.

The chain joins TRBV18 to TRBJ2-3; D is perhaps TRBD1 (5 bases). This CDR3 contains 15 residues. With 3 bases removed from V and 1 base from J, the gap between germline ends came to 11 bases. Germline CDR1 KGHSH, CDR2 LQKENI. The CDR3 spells CASSPTREGTDTQYF. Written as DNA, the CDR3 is TGTGCCAGCTCACCCACCAGGGAAGGCACAGATACGCAGTATTTT.

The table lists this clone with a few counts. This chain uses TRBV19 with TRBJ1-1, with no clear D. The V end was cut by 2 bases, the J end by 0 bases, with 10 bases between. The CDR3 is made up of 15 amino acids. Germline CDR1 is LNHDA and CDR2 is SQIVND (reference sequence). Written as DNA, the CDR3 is TGTGCCAGTAGTATAAGTAGCCAGCTGAACACTGAAGCTTTCTTT. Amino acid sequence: CASSISSQLNTEAFF.

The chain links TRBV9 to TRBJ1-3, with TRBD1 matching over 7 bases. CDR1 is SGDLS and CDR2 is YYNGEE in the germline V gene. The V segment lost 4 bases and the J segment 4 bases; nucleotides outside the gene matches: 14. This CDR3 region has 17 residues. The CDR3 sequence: CASSLQGGQYFGNTIYF. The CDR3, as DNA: TGTGCCAGCAGCCTGCAGGGGGGACAGTACTTCGGAAACACCATATATTTT.

The CDR3 loop reads CASSLGQGAYGNTIYF. In nucleotides, the CDR3 is TGTGCCAGCAGCCTGGGACAGGGGGCTTATGGAAACACCATATATTTT. The chain links TRBV5-6 to TRBJ1-3, with 12 bases fitting TRBD1. Per germline, CDR1 SGHDT and CDR2 YYEEEE. This CDR3 has 16 residues. Trimming removed 4 bases from V and 3 bases from J; junction bases left unmatched: 5.

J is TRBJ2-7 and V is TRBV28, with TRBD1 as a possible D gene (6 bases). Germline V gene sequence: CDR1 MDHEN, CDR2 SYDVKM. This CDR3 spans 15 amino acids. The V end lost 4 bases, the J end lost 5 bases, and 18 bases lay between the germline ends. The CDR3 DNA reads TGTGCCAGCAGTTCCGCTCAGGGGTTTAGTCACGAGCAGTACTTC. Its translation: CASSSAQGFSHEQYF.

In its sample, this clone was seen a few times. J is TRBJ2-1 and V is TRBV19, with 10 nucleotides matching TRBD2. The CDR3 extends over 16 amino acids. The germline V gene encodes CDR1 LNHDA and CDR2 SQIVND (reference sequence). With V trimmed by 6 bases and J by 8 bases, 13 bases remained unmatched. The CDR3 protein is CASRPPKAGGPHEQFF. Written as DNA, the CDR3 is TGTGCCAGTAGACCCCCTAAAGCGGGGGGGCCACATGAGCAGTTCTTC.

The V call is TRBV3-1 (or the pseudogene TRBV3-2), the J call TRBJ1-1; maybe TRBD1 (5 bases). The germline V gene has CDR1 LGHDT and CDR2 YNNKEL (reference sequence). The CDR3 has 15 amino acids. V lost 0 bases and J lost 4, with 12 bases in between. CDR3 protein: CASSQDWEGRTEAFF. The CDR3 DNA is TGTGCCAGCAGCCAAGATTGGGAGGGGCGCACTGAAGCTTTCTTT.

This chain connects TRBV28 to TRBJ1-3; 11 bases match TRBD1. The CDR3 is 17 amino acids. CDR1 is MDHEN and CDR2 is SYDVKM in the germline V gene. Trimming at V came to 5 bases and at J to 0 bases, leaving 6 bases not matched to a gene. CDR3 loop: CASSIRTGGTSGNTIYF. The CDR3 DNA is TGTGCCAGCAGTATTCGGACAGGGGGCACCTCTGGAAACACCATATATTTT.

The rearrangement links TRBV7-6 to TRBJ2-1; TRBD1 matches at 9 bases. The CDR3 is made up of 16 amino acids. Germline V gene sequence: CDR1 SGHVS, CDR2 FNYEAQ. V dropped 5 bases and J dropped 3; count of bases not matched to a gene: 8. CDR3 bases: TGTGCCAGCAGCCCGGACAGGGGAGAGGACTACAATGAGCAGTTCTTC. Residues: CASSPDRGEDYNEQFF.

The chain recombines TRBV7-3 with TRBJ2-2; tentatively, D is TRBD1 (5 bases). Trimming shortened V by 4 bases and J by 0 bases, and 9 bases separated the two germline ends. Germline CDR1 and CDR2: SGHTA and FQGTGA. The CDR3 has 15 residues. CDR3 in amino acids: CASSSDSANTGELFF. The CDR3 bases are TGTGCCAGCAGCTCCGACAGCGCGAACACCGGGGAGCTGTTTTTT.

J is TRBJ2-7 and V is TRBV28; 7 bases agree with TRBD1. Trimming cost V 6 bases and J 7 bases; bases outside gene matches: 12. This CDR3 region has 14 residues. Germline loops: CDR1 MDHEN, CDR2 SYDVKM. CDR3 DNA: TGTGCCAGCAGACAGCAGGGGGATGGTTATGAGCAGTACTTC. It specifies CASRQQGDGYEQYF.

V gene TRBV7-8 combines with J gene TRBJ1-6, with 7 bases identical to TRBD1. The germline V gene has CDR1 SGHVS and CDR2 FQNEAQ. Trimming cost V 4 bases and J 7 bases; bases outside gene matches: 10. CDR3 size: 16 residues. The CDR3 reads CASSSEGAQRNSPLHF. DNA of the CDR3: TGTGCCAGCAGCTCCGAGGGGGCCCAGAGGAATTCACCCCTCCACTTT.

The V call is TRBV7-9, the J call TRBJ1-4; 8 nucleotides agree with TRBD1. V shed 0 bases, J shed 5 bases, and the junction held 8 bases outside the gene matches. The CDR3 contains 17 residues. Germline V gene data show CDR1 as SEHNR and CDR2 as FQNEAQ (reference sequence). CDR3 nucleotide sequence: TGTGCCAGCAGCTTAGCGCCCGACAGGGGTTTCAATGAAAAACTGTTTTTT. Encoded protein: CASSLAPDRGFNEKLFF. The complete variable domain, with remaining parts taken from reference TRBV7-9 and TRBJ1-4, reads DTGVSQNPRHKITKRGQNVTFRCDPISEHNRLYWYRQTLGQGPEFLTYFQNEAQLEKSRLLSDRFSAERPKGSFSTLEIQRTEQGDSAMYLCASSLAPDRGFNEKLFFGSGTQLSVL.

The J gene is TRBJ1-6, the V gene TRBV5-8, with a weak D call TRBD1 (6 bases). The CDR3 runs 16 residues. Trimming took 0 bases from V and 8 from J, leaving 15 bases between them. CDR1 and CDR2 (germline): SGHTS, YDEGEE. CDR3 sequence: CASSLASGGPDSPLHF. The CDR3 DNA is TGTGCCAGCAGCTTGGCTTCGGGGGGGCCGGATTCACCCCTCCACTTT. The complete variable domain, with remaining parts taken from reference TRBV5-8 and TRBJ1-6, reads EAGVTQSPTHLIKTRGQQATLRCSPISGHTSVYWYQQALGLGLQFLLWYDEGEERNRGNFPPRFSGRQFPNYSSELNVNALELEDSALYLCASSLASGGPDSPLHFGNGTRLTVT.

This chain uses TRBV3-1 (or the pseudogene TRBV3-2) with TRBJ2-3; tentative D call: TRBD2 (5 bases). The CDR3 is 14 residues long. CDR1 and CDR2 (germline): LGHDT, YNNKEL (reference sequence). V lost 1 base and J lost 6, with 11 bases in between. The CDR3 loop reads CASSQGQRLDTQYF. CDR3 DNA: TGTGCCAGCAGCCAAGGGCAGCGGCTGGATACGCAGTATTTT.

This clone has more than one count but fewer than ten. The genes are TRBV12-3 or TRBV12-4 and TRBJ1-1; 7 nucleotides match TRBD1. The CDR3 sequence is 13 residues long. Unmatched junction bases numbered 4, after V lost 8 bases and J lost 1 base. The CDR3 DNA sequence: TGTGCCAGCGCCAGACAGGGGAACACTGAAGCTTTCTTT. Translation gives CASARQGNTEAFF.

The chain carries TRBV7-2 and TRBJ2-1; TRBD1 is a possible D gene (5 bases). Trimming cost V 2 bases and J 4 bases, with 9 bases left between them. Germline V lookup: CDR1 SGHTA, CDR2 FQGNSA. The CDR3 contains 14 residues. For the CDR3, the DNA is TGTGCCAGCAGCTTAAGGTCAGGGTACAATGAGCAGTTCTTC. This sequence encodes CASSLRSGYNEQFF. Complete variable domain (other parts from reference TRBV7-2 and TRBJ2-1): GAGVSQSPSNKVTEKGKDVELRCDPISGHTALYWYRQSLGQGLEFLIYFQGNSAPDKSGLPSDRFSAERTGGSVSTLTIQRTQQEDSAVYLCASSLRSGYNEQFFGPGTRLTVL.

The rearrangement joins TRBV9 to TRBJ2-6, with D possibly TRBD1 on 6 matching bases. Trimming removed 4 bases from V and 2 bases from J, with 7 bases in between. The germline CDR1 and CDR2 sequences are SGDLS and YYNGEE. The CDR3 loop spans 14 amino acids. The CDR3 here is CASSRTAGANVLTF. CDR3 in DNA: TGTGCCAGCAGCAGGACAGCTGGGGCCAACGTCCTGACTTTC.

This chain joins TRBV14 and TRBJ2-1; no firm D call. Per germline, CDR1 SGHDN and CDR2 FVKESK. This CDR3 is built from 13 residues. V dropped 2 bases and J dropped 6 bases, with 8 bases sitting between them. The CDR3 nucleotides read TGTGCCAGCAGCCAACAACTCGGCAATGAGCAGTTCTTC. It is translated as CASSQQLGNEQFF.

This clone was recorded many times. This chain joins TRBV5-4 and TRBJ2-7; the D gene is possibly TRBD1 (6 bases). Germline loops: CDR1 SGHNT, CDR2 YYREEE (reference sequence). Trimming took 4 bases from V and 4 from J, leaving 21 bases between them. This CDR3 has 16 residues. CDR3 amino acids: CASSIGQGRREYEQYF. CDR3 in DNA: TGTGCCAGCAGCATCGGCCAGGGGAGAAGGGAGTACGAGCAGTACTTC.

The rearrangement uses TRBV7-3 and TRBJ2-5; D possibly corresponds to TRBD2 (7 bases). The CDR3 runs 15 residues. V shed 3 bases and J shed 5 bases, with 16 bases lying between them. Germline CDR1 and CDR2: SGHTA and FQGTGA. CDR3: CASSFLGGRDETQYF. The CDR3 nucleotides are TGTGCCAGCAGCTTTTTAGGGGGGAGGGATGAGACCCAGTACTTC.

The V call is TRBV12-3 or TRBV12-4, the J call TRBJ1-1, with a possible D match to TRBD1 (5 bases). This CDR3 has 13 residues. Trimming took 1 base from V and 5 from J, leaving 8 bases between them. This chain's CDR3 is CASSLGGGTEAFF. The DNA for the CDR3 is TGTGCCAGCAGTTTAGGGGGGGGGACTGAAGCTTTCTTT.

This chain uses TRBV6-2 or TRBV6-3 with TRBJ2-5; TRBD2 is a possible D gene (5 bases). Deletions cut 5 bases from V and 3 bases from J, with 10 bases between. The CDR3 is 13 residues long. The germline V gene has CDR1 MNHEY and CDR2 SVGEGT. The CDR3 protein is CASSRPGKETQYF. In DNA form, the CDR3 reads TGTGCCAGCAGTCGTCCGGGGAAAGAGACCCAGTACTTC.

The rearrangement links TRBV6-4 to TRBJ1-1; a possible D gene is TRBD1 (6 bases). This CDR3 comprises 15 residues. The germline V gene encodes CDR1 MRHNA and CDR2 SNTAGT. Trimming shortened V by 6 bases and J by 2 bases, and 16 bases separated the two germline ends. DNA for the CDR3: TGTGCCAGCAGACCGCACCAACAGGGTAACACTGAAGCTTTCTTT. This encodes CASRPHQQGNTEAFF.

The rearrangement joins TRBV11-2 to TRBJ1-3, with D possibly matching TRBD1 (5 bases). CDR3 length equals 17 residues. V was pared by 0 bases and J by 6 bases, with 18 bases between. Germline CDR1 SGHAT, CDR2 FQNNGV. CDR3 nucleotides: TGTGCCAGCAGCTTAGAGGCGGGGGAAGCCTGGATAAACACCATATATTTT. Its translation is CASSLEAGEAWINTIYF. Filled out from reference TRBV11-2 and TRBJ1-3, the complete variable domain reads EAGVAQSPRYKIIEKRQSVAFWCNPISGHATLYWYQQILGQGPKLLIQFQNNGVVDDSQLPKDRFSAERLKGVDSTLKIQPAKLEDSAVYLCASSLEAGEAWINTIYFGEGSWLTVV.

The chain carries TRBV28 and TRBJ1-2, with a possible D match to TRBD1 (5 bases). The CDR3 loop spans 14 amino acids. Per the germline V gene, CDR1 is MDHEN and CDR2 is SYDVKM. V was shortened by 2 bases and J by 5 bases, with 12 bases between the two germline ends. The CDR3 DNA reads TGTGCCAGCAGTTTAGACGCAGGGATTTATGGCTACACCTTC. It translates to CASSLDAGIYGYTF.

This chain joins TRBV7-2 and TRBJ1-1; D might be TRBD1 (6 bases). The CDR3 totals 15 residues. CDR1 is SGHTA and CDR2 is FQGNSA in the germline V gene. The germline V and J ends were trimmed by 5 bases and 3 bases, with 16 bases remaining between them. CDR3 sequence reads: CASSPSGGLDTEAFF. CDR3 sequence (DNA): TGTGCCAGCAGCCCTAGCGGGGGCCTGGACACTGAAGCTTTCTTT.